The present T cell receptor beta chain was sequenced within a study of blood T cells in healthy people across ages. Each donor had roughly 10 milliliters of peripheral blood drawn. A J-beta primer mix and a sample-barcoded 5' primer were used in a second PCR of roughly 6 to 12 cycles. MiXCR, run by TCRdb on the 5' RACE reads, gives a single entry per CDR3 protein. In the table there are 590,000 or so distinct CDR3 sequences, approximately 30% of which are singletons. Germline loops: CDR1 MNHEY, CDR2 SVGAGI. The J segment lost 4 bases and the V segment lost 7 bases, leaving 9 bases of the junction unmatched. This CDR3 contains 14 residues. This clonotype was seen many times. Its matching antigen is unknown. Points from the study as a whole: Underestimates were what the diversity estimates from one million T cells were considered to be. Naive CD4+ cell counts and diversity both ran higher in long-lived than in aged donors. The unknown donor CMV status may have confounded expanded clonotype changes.

V gene TRBV6-5 combines with J gene TRBJ2-7; 8 nucleotides match TRBD1. The sequence derives from a woman aged 80 or over in good health. The sequenced material came from blood. DNA for the CDR3: TGTGCCAGCACTCAAGGACAGGGCGCGTACGAGCAGTACTTC. This translates into CASTQGQGAYEQYF.